The 3 T cell receptor beta chains below were found in one sample sequenced in a study of a mutant IDH1 vaccine in newly diagnosed glioma. Produced via immunoSEQ multiplex PCR; TCRdb's table is partial and in-frame only. The repertoire has roughly 110,000 clones, roughly 90% of them found once; the top ten carry under 0.8%. Their cognate antigens are unknown. Documented time point: week 11, during vaccination. The vaccine gave 300 ug of a 20-mer mutant IDH1 peptide subcutaneously per dose. The starting material was PBMCs, obtained from a glioma patient whose treatment included an IDH1 peptide vaccine. All receptors derive from a woman in her 50s with glioma.

The chain carries TRBV2 and TRBJ1-1; no clear D. Trimming removed 6 bases from V and 4 bases from J, with 9 bases in between. CDR3 length: 12 amino acids. Germline lookup yields CDR1 SNHLY and CDR2 FYNNEI. As DNA, the CDR3 is TGTGCCAGCAGGAGCGATGGCACTGAAGCTTTCTTT. Amino acids: CASRSDGTEAFF. Using reference TRBV2 and TRBJ1-1 for the parts outside the CDR3, the full variable domain is EPEVTQTPSHQVTQMGQEVILRCVPISNHLYFYWYRQILGQKVEFLVSFYNNEISEKSEIFDDQFSVERPDGSNFTLKIRSTKLEDSAMYFCASRSDGTEAFFGQGTRLTVV.

In regard to this clone: A read error may account for a junction end that differs from germline. The rearrangement joins TRBV7-9 to TRBJ1-1; 7 bases agree with TRBD1. The CDR3 has 13 amino acids. The germline V gene encodes CDR1 SEHNR and CDR2 FQNEAQ (reference sequence). Written as DNA, the CDR3 is TGTGCCAACAGCTTAGAAACAGGGGCTGAAGCTTTCTTT. It is translated as CANSLETGAEAFF. Combining the CDR3 with reference TRBV7-9 and TRBJ1-1 gives the whole variable domain DTGVSQNPRHKITKRGQNVTFRCDPISEHNRLYWYRQTLGQGPEFLTYFQNEAQLEKSRLLSDRFSAERPKGSFSTLEIQRTEQGDSAMYLCANSLETGAEAFFGQGTRLTVV.

V is TRBV19 and J is TRBJ1-5; 9 bases are shared with TRBD1. Trimming took 4 bases from V and 4 from J; bases not matched to a gene: 5. This CDR3 region has 15 residues. CDR1 and CDR2 from the germline V gene are LNHDA and SQIVND (reference sequence). CDR3 region: CASSTRTGVNQPQHF. In DNA, the CDR3 is TGTGCCAGTAGTACCCGGACAGGGGTGAATCAGCCCCAGCATTTT. The full variable domain, rest sourced from reference TRBV19 and TRBJ1-5, is DGGITQSPKYLFRKEGQNVTLSCEQNLNHDAMYWYRQDPGQGLRLIYYSQIVNDFQKGDIAEGYSVSREKKESFPLTVTSAQKNPTAFYLCASSTRTGVNQPQHFGDGTRLSIL.